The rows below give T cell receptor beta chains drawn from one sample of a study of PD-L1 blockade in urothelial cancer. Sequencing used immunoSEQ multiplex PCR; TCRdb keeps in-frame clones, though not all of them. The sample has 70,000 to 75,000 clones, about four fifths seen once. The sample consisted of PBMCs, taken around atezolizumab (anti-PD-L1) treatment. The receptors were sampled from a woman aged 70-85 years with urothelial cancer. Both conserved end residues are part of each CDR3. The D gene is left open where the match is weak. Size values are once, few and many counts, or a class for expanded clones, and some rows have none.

CDR3: CASSGGQGRYEKLFF
DNA: TGTGCCAGCAGCGGGGGACAGGGACGTTATGAAAAACTGTTTTTT
D: TRBD1
J: TRBJ1-4
V: TRBV7-9
size: .

CDR3: CASSEARGAINQPQHF
DNA: TGTGCCAGCAGTGAAGCGCGGGGGGCCATCAATCAGCCCCAGCATTTT
D: .
J: TRBJ1-5
V: TRBV2
size: .

CDR3: CASSWREPGEQYF
DNA: TGTGCCAGCAGTTGGCGGGAACCCGGCGAGCAGTACTTC
D: .
J: TRBJ2-7
V: TRBV6-1
size: .

CDR3: CASSLASEPYNEQFF
DNA: TGTGCCAGCAGCTTGGCCAGCGAGCCCTACAATGAGCAGTTCTTC
D: .
J: TRBJ2-1
V: TRBV5-4
size: .

CDR3: CASSDSSYEQFF
DNA: TGCGCCAGCAGTGATTCTAGCTATGAGCAGTTCTTC
D: .
J: TRBJ2-1
V: TRBV10-1
size: .

CDR3: CASSPVSGGELFF
DNA: TGTGCCAGCAGCCCCGTCAGCGGCGGGGAGCTGTTTTTT
D: .
J: TRBJ2-2
V: TRBV11-2
size: few

CDR3: CASSLAHRDYGYTF
DNA: TGTGCCAGCAGCTTAGCACACAGGGACTATGGCTACACCTTC
D: .
J: TRBJ1-2
V: TRBV11-2
size: .

CDR3: CASKTTGGYGYTF
DNA: TGTGCCAGCAAGACGACAGGGGGCTATGGCTACACCTTC
D: TRBD1
J: TRBJ1-2
V: TRBV6-5
size: .

CDR3: CASSPWTSGSYEQYF
DNA: TGTGCCAGCAGTCCGTGGACTAGCGGGTCCTACGAGCAGTACTTC
D: TRBD2
J: TRBJ2-7
V: TRBV27
size: .

CDR3: CASSLRDRLNYGYTF
DNA: TGCGCCAGCAGCCTTCGGGACAGGTTGAACTATGGCTACACCTTC
D: TRBD1
J: TRBJ1-2
V: TRBV4-3
size: .

CDR3: CASSLGRGSNQPQHF
DNA: TGTGCCAGCAGCTTGGGCAGGGGTAGCAATCAGCCCCAGCATTTT
D: .
J: TRBJ1-5
V: TRBV5-6
size: .

CDR3: CASSVRVSSYNEQFF
DNA: TGCGCCAGCAGCGTGAGGGTAAGCTCCTACAATGAGCAGTTCTTC
D: .
J: TRBJ2-1
V: TRBV5-1
size: .